This TCR beta chain is from a study of blood T cell repertoires in COVID-19. Turning to the study itself: The analysed material was cDNA or gDNA that came from T cells, B-cell-depleted T cells, or PBMCs.

This clone appeared a single time. V lost 2 bases, J lost 5 bases, and 4 bases stayed unmatched. This CDR3 is 15 amino acids long. The germline CDR1 and CDR2 sequences are KGHSH and LQKENI. Participants had their cohort set by participant-reported clinical history. Per the authors' pipeline: Reference gene primer amplification gave estimated nucleated cell counts. The data were produced by immunoSEQ multiplex PCR, yet TCRdb's version contains in-frame clones alone and is incomplete. V and J calls and clone size come straight from that table; D and trimming were deduced from the DNA. The sample shows under 350,000 clones, just over 85% of them seen only once.

The genes are TRBV18 and TRBJ1-2, with 11 positions matching TRBD1. The origin of this receptor is a woman aged 40 to 50 with acute COVID-19. Sequencing was performed on PBMCs or T cells enriched from blood (not recorded which). CDR3 nucleotides: TGTGCCAGCTCACCATCCGGGACAGGGGGTTATGGCTACACCTTC. This encodes CASSPSGTGGYGYTF.